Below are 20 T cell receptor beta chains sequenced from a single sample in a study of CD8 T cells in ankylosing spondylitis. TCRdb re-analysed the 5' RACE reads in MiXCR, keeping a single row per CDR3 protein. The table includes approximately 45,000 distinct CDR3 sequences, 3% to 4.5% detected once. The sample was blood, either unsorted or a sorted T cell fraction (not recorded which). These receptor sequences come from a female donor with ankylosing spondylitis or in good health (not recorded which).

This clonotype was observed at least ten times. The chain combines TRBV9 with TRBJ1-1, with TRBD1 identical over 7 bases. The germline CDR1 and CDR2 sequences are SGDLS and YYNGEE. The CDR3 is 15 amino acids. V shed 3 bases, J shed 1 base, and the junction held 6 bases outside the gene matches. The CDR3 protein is CASSAPTGKNTEAFF. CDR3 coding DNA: TGTGCCAGCAGCGCGCCGACAGGGAAGAACACTGAAGCTTTCTTT.

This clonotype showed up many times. The CDR3 nucleotides read TGTGCCAGCAGCGTAGTTGACAGTTCAAATTCACCCCTCCACTTT. Amino acids: CASSVVDSSNSPLHF. This chain links TRBV9 with TRBJ1-6, with D perhaps TRBD1 (5 bases). Trimming removed 0 bases from V and 7 bases from J, with 11 bases in between. The CDR3 sequence is 15 residues long. CDR1 and CDR2 from the germline V gene are SGDLS and YYNGEE.

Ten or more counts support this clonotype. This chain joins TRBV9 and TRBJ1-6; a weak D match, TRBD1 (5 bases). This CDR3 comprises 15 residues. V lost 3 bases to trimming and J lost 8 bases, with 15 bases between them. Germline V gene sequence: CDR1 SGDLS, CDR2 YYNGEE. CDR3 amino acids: CASSAGPSPDSPLHF. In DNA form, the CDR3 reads TGTGCCAGCAGCGCGGGACCCTCGCCGGATTCACCCCTCCACTTT.

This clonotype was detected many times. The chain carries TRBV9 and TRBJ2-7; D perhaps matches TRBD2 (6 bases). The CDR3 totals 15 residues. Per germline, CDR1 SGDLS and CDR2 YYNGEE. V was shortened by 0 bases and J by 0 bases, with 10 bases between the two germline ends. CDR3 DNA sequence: TGTGCCAGCAGCGTAGGTGCGGGGAGCTCCTACGAGCAGTACTTC. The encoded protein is CASSVGAGSSYEQYF.

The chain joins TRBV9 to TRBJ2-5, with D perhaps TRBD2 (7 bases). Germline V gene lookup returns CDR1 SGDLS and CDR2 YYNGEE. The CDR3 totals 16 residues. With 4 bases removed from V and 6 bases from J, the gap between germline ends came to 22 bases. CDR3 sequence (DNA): TGTGCCAGCAGCCATCAAACTAGGGGGGGGGCACAGACCCAGTACTTC. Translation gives CASSHQTRGGAQTQYF.

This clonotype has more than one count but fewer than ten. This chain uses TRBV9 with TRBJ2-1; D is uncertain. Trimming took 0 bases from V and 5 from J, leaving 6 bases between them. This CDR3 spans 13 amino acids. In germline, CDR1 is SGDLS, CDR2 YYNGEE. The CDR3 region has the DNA TGTGCCAGCAGCGTAGAGAGTGACAATGAGCAGTTCTTC. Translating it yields CASSVESDNEQFF.

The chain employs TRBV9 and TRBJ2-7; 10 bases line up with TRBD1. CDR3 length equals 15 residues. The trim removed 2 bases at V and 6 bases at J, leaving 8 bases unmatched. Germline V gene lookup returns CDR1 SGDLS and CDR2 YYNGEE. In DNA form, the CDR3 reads TGTGCCAGCAGCGTTACGGGACAGGGGCTTTCCGAGCAGTACTTC. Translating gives CASSVTGQGLSEQYF. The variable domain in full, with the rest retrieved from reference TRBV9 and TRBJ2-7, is DSGVTQTPKHLITATGQRVTLRCSPRSGDLSVYWYQQSLDQGLQFLIQYYNGEERAKGNILERFSAQQFPDLHSELNLSSLELGDSALYFCASSVTGQGLSEQYFGPGTRLTVT.

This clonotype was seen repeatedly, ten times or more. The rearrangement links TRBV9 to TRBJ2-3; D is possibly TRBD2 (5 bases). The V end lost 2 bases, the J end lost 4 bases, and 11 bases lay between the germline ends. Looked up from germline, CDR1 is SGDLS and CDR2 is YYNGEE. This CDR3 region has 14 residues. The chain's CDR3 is CASSVSLVSDTQYF. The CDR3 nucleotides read TGTGCCAGCAGCGTTTCACTAGTTTCAGATACGCAGTATTTT.

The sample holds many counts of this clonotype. In nucleotides, the CDR3 is TGTGCCAGCAGCGCCAGCCCGCAGGGTTCATACAATGAGCAGTTCTTC. As protein: CASSASPQGSYNEQFF. This chain links TRBV9 with TRBJ2-1, with D possibly TRBD1 on 5 matching bases. Germline V gene sequence: CDR1 SGDLS, CDR2 YYNGEE. The CDR3 has 16 amino acids. The V and J ends lost 3 bases and 4 bases respectively, with 17 bases between them.

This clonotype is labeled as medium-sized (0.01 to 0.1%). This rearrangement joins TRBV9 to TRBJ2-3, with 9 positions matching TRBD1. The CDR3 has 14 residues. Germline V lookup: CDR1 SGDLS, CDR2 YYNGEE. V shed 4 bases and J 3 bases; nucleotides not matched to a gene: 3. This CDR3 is CASSRGQGTDTQYF. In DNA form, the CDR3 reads TGTGCCAGCAGCCGGGGACAGGGAACAGATACGCAGTATTTT.

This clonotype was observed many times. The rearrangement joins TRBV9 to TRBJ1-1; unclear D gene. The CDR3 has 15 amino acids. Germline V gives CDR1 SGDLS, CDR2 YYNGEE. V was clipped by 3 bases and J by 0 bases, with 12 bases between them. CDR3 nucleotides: TGTGCCAGCAGCGCTTCACAACAGATGAACACTGAAGCTTTCTTT. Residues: CASSASQQMNTEAFF. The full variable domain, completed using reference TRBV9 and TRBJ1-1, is DSGVTQTPKHLITATGQRVTLRCSPRSGDLSVYWYQQSLDQGLQFLIQYYNGEERAKGNILERFSAQQFPDLHSELNLSSLELGDSALYFCASSASQQMNTEAFFGQGTRLTVV.

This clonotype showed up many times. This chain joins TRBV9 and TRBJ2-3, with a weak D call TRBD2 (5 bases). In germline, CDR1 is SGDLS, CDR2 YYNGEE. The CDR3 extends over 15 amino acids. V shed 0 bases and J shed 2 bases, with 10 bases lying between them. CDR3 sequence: CASSVEAAFTDTQYF. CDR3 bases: TGTGCCAGCAGCGTAGAAGCGGCCTTCACAGATACGCAGTATTTT.

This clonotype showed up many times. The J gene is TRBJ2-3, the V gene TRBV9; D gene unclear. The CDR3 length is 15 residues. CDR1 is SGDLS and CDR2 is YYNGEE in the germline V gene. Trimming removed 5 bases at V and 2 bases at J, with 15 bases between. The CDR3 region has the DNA TGTGCCAGCAGTTTCGGACCCTTACCCACAGATACGCAGTATTTT. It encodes CASSFGPLPTDTQYF.

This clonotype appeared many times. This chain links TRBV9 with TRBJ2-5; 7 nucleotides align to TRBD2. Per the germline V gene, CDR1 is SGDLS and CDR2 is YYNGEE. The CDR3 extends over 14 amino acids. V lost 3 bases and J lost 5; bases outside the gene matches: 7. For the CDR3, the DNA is TGTGCCAGCAGCGCTAGCGGTGGGACGGAGACCCAGTACTTC. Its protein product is CASSASGGTETQYF. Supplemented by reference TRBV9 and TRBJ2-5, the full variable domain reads DSGVTQTPKHLITATGQRVTLRCSPRSGDLSVYWYQQSLDQGLQFLIQYYNGEERAKGNILERFSAQQFPDLHSELNLSSLELGDSALYFCASSASGGTETQYFGPGTRLLVL.

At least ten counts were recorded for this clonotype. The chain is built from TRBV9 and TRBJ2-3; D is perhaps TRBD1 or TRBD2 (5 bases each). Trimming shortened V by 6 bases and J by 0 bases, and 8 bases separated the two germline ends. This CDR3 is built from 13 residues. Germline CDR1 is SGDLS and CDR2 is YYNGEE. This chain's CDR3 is CASTRDSTDTQYF. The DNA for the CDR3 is TGTGCCAGCACCCGGGACAGCACAGATACGCAGTATTTT. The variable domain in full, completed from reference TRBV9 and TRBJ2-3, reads DSGVTQTPKHLITATGQRVTLRCSPRSGDLSVYWYQQSLDQGLQFLIQYYNGEERAKGNILERFSAQQFPDLHSELNLSSLELGDSALYFCASTRDSTDTQYFGPGTRLTVL.

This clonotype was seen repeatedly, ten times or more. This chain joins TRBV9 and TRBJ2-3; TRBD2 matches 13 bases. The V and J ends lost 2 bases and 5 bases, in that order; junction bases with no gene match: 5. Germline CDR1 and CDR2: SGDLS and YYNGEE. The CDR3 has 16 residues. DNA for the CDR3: TGTGCCAGCAGCGTCACTAGCGGGGGGGCGGAAGATACGCAGTATTTT. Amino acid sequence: CASSVTSGGAEDTQYF.

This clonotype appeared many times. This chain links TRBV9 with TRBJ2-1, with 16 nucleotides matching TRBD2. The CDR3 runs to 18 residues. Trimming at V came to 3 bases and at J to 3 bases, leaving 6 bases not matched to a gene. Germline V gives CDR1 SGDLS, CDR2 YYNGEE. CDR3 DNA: TGTGCCAGCAGCGCGGGACTAGCGGGGGGGCCTCACTACAATGAGCAGTTCTTC. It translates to CASSAGLAGGPHYNEQFF.

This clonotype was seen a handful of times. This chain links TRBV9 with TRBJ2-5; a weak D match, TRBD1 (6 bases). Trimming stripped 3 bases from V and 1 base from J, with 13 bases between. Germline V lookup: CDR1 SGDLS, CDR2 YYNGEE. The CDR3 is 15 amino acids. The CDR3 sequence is CASSANQGFQETQYF. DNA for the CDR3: TGTGCCAGCAGCGCCAACCAGGGGTTCCAAGAGACCCAGTACTTC. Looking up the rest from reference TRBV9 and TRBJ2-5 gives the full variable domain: DSGVTQTPKHLITATGQRVTLRCSPRSGDLSVYWYQQSLDQGLQFLIQYYNGEERAKGNILERFSAQQFPDLHSELNLSSLELGDSALYFCASSANQGFQETQYFGPGTRLLVL.

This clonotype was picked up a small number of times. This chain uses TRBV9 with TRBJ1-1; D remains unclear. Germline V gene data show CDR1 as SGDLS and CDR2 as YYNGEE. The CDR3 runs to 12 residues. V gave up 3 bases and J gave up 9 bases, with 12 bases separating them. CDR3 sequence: CASSAMEPQAFF. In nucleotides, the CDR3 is TGTGCCAGCAGCGCAATGGAACCACAAGCTTTCTTT.

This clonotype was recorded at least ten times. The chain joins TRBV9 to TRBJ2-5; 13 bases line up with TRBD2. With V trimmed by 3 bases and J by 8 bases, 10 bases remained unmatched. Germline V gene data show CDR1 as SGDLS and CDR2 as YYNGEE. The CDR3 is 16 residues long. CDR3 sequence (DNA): TGTGCCAGCAGCGCCCATGGACTAGCGGGGGAGGAAACCCAGTACTTC. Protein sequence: CASSAHGLAGEETQYF.